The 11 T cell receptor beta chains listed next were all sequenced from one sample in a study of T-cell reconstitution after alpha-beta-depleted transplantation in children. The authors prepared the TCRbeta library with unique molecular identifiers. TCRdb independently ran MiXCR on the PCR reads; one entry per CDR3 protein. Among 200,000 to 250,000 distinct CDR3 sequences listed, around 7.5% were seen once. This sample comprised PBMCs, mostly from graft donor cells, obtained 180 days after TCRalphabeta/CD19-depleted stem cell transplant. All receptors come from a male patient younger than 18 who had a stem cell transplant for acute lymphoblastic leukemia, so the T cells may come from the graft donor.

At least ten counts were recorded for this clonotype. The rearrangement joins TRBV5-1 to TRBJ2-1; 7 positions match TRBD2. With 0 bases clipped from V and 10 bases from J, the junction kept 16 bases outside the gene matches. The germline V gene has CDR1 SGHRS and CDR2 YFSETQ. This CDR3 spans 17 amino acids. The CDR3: CASSLAFGGGQVREQFF. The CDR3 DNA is TGCGCCAGCAGCTTGGCCTTCGGGGGAGGGCAGGTAAGGGAGCAGTTCTTC.

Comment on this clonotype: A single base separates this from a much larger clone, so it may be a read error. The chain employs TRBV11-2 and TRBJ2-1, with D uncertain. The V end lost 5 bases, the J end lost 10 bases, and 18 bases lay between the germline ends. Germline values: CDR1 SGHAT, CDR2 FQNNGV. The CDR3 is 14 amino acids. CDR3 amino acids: CASSLSARVLEQFF. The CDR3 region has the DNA TGTGCCAGCAGCCTTAGTGCACGGGTACTAGAGCAGTTCTTC.

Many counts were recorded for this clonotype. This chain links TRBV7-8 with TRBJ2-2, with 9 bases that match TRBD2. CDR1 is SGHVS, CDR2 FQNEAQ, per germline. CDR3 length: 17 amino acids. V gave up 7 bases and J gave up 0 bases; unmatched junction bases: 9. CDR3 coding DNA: TGTGCCAGCAACGGGGCTAGCGGGGAGCCGAACACCGGGGAGCTGTTTTTT. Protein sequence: CASNGASGEPNTGELFF.

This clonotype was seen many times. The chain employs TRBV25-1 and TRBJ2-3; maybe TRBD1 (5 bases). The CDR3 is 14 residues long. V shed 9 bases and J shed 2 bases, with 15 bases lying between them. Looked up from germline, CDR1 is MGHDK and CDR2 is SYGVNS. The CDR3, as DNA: TGTGCCAGGAGCAAGAGACAGACCACAGATACGCAGTATTTT. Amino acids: CARSKRQTTDTQYF.

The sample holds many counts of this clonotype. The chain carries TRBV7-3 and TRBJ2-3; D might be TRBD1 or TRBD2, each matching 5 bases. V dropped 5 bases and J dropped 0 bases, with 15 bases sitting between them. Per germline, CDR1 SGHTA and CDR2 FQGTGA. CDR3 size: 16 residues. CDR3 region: CASSPRGSTSTDTQYF. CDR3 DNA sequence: TGTGCCAGCAGCCCACGGGGCAGTACTAGCACAGATACGCAGTATTTT.

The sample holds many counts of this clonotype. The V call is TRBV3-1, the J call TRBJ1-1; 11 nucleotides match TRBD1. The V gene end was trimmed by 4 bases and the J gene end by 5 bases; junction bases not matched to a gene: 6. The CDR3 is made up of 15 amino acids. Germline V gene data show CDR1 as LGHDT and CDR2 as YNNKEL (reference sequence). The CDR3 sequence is CASSPGTGGWTEAFF. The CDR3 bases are TGTGCCAGCAGCCCGGGGACAGGGGGATGGACTGAAGCTTTCTTT.

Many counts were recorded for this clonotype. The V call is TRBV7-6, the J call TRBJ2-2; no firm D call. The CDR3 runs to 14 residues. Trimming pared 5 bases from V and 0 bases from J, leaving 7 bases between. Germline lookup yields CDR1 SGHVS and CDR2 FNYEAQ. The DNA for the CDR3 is TGTGCCAGCAGCCTGGTATCGAACACCGGGGAGCTGTTTTTT. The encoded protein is CASSLVSNTGELFF.

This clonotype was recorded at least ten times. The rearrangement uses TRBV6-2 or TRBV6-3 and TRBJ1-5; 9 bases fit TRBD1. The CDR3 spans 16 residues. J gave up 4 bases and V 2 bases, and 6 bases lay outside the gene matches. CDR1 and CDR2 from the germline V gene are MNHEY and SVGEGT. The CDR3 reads CASSYLDRGGNQPQHF. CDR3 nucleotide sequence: TGTGCCAGCAGTTACCTGGACAGGGGTGGGAATCAGCCCCAGCATTTT.

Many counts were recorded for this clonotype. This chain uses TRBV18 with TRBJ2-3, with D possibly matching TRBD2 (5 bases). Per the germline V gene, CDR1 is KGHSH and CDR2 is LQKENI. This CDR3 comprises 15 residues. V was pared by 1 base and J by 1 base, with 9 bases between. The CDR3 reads CASSPQGVGTDTQYF. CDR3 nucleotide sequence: TGTGCCAGCTCACCACAGGGAGTAGGCACAGATACGCAGTATTTT.

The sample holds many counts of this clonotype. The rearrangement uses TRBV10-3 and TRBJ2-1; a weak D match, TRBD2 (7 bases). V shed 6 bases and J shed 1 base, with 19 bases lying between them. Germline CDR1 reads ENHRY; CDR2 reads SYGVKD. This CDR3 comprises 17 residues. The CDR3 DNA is TGTGCCATCAGGACGGGGGGCCGGGGATCTTCCTACAATGAGCAGTTCTTC. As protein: CAIRTGGRGSSYNEQFF.

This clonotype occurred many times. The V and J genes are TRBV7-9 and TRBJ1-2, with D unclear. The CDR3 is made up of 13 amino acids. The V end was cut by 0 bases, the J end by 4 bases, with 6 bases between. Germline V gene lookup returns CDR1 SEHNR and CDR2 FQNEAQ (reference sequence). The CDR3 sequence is CASSLAPPYGYTF. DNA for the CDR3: TGTGCCAGCAGCTTAGCGCCGCCCTATGGCTACACCTTC.